This T cell receptor (beta chain) was documented in a study of liver allograft versus peripheral blood T cells. Across the study: Transplanted-liver and recipient peripheral blood T cell receptor repertoires were compared. Study findings and constraints: Within liver allografts, T cell receptor repertoires were reportedly different from those in peripheral blood.

Trimming shortened V by 5 bases and J by 3 bases, and 16 bases separated the two germline ends. CDR3 size: 15 residues. Germline V gives CDR1 DFQATT, CDR2 SNEGSKA (reference sequence). Of note for this clonotype: Its specificity is not known.

TCRdb used MiXCR to reprocess the reads, holding one entry per CDR3 protein. The repertoire consists of about 10,000 distinct CDR3 sequences, with roughly 19% occurring once and the leading ten covering around 1.7%. This sequence originates from a human patient who had a liver transplant. Some T cells may arise from the graft donor. This sequence joins TRBV20-1 and TRBJ1-4, with a possible D match to TRBD1 (6 bases). The DNA of the CDR3 is TGCAGTGCTCCCTTCCGGACAGCATCTAATGAAAAACTGTTTTTT. Protein sequence: CSAPFRTASNEKLFF.